This T cell receptor (beta chain) derives from a study of blood T cell repertoires in COVID-19. In the study overall: From T cells, B-cell-depleted T cells, or PBMCs came the material, which was cDNA or gDNA.

The CDR3 sequence is 15 residues long. V was clipped by 6 bases and J by 5 bases; unmatched bases: 16. The germline V gene encodes CDR1 SQVTM and CDR2 ANQGSEA. TCRdb keeps only in-frame clones here, not all; method: immunoSEQ multiplex PCR. This table has roughly 140,000 clones, 80% appearing once. This TCR came from a man between 60 and 75 years old with acute or convalescent COVID-19. The sample taken for sequencing was peripheral blood. The genes are TRBV29-1 and TRBJ2-7; 7 bases fit TRBD1. The CDR3 is CSVAAKDRSGNEQYF. CDR3 nucleotides: TGCAGCGTCGCGGCAAAGGACAGGTCCGGCAACGAGCAGTACTTC.